These T cell receptor beta chains were read from a single sample in a study of CD8 T cells in Susac syndrome. Via MiXCR, TCRdb re-called the immunoSEQ multiplex PCR reads, giving one row per CDR3 protein. In the table there are some 180,000 distinct CDR3 sequences, 75% to 95% of which are singletons. Sequencing input: CD4+ T cells from PBMCs. Receptors originate from a human donor with Susac syndrome. The CDR3 runs from the conserved cysteine through the conserved F or W. Each record gives: V gene, D gene, clone size, J gene, CDR3 DNA, CDR3 protein. The D gene is left open where the match is weak. Clone size, where shown, is once, few, many, or a class for clones that have expanded.

TRBV5-6,TRBD1,-,TRBJ1-2,TGTGCCAGCAGCCCAGGGACAGGCCGGGAAGGCTACACCTTC,CASSPGTGREGYTF
TRBV29-1,-,-,TRBJ1-1,TGCAGCGGCACGGAGGGGAACACTGAAGCTTTCTTT,CSGTEGNTEAFF
TRBV25-1,-,few,TRBJ2-3,TGTGCCAGTGGGGCAGGGAGCACAGATACGCAGTATTTT,CASGAGSTDTQYF
TRBV29-1,-,-,TRBJ2-2,TGCAGCGTTTACAGGGATTCCTCCACCGGGGAGCTGTTTTTT,CSVYRDSSTGELFF
TRBV5-1,TRBD2,-,TRBJ2-2,TGCGCCAGCAGCCAAACTAGCGCGACGAACACCGGGGAGCTGTTTTTT,CASSQTSATNTGELFF
TRBV7-6,-,-,TRBJ1-1,TGTGCCAGCAGCTTAGTTGTAGGGGGCACTGAAGCTTTCTTT,CASSLVVGGTEAFF
TRBV7-9,-,-,TRBJ2-1,TGTGCCAGCAGCCCAGAGCAGTTCTTC,CASSPEQFF
TRBV19,TRBD1,once,TRBJ1-1,TGTGCCAGTAGAGGGACAGGGATCACTGAAGCTTTCTTT,CASRGTGITEAFF
TRBV5-1,TRBD2,-,TRBJ2-3,TGCGCCAGCACCCAGTATGGACTAGCGGGAGGGCCGACAGATACGCAGTATTTT,CASTQYGLAGGPTDTQYF
TRBV5-1,TRBD1,-,TRBJ1-6,TGCGCCAGCAGCCTCGGGACAGGGGAGTTTGGTTCACCCCTCCACTTT,CASSLGTGEFGSPLHF
TRBV29-1,-,-,TRBJ1-1,TGCAGCGTTCAGTTCACGGAAGCTTTCTTT,CSVQFTEAFF
TRBV5-1,-,few,TRBJ2-1,TGCGCCAGCAGCTTTGGAAACCTCCTAATTAATGAGCAGTTCTTC,CASSFGNLLINEQFF
TRBV30,-,-,TRBJ2-3,TGTGCCTGGAGTGTCCCGGGGGAAACCGCAGATACGCAGTATTTT,CAWSVPGETADTQYF
TRBV10-3,-,-,TRBJ2-5,TGTGCCATCAGTGAGGCACCGAGCCCGTACCAAGAGACCCAGTACTTC,CAISEAPSPYQETQYF
TRBV20-1,TRBD2,once,TRBJ2-7,TGCAGTGCCCCCGCGGGAGGGTCCCACGAGCAGTACTTC,CSAPAGGSHEQYF
TRBV18,TRBD1,-,TRBJ2-2,TGTGCCAGCTCAAGGACAGGAAACACCGGGGAGCTGTTTTTT,CASSRTGNTGELFF
TRBV5-1,TRBD1,-,TRBJ2-5,TGCGCCAGCAGCTTGGCCCAAAGGGGGCCCCAAGAGACCCAGTACTTC,CASSLAQRGPQETQYF
TRBV19,-,-,TRBJ1-3,TGTGCCAGTACCGTGGACGTTTTGTCTGGAAACACCATATATTTT,CASTVDVLSGNTIYF
TRBV5-1,-,-,TRBJ2-1,TGCGCCAGCGGCAAAGGACCCAGCAATACGAATGAGCAGTTCTTC,CASGKGPSNTNEQFF
TRBV7-9,-,-,TRBJ2-7,TGTGCCAGCAGTCTACGACGCGCGGGTAGCTCCTACGAGCAGTACTTC,CASSLRRAGSSYEQYF
TRBV7-3,-,-,TRBJ1-1,TGTGCCAGCAGCTCCCTACGGGAAACTGAAGCTTTCTTT,CASSSLRETEAFF
TRBV9,TRBD2,-,TRBJ2-2,TGTGCCAGCAGCGTAGCAGGAAGCGGGGGAACCGGGGAGCTGTTTTTT,CASSVAGSGGTGELFF
TRBV12-3/TRBV12-4,-,-,TRBJ2-5,TGTGCCAGCAGGTCCTCCGGGTCAGAGACCCAGTACTTC,CASRSSGSETQYF
TRBV18,-,-,TRBJ1-2,TGTGCCAGCTCACTTCAGGACAGCCTTCCAGGTAGTCACTATGGCTACACCTTC,CASSLQDSLPGSHYGYTF
TRBV6-1,-,-,TRBJ1-2,TGTGCCAGCAGTGGTTGGGGTATTGATGGCTACACCTTC,CASSGWGIDGYTF
TRBV20-1,-,once,TRBJ2-3,TGCAGTGCACAGTCGGCAGATACGCAGTATTTT,CSAQSADTQYF
TRBV20-1,TRBD2,-,TRBJ2-5,TGCAGTGCTAGCGGACTAGCGGGGGGCCAACAAGAGACCCAGTACTTC,CSASGLAGGQQETQYF
TRBV19,TRBD2,-,TRBJ2-7,TGTGCCAGTGCCGCGGGGGTCAAATACGAGCAGTACTTC,CASAAGVKYEQYF
TRBV7-2,-,-,TRBJ1-1,TGTGCCAGCAGCTTAGCGCGTGGACTTTCTGCGCTTGGGGACGCTTTCTTT,CASSLARGLSALGDAFF
TRBV9,-,-,TRBJ1-2,TGTGCCAGCAGCGTTGAGGGGTTTACGGGCTACACCTTC,CASSVEGFTGYTF
TRBV18,-,-,TRBJ2-3,TGTGCCAGCTCACCACAGGATACGCAGTATTTT,CASSPQDTQYF
TRBV2,TRBD1,-,TRBJ1-1,TGTGCCAGCAGTCTACTTGCAGGGGGCACTGAAGCTTTCTTT,CASSLLAGGTEAFF
TRBV7-9,-,-,TRBJ2-5,TGTGTCCTGGGCGGGACAGACCAATCCCAAGAGACCCAGTACTTC,CVLGGTDQSQETQYF
TRBV6-5,TRBD2,-,TRBJ2-3,TGTGCCAGCAGTTATCAAGCGGGGGGCCGCACAGATACGCAGTATTTT,CASSYQAGGRTDTQYF
TRBV29-1,-,-,TRBJ2-3,TGCAACGTTGAAGGGGGCGGGGGGCGCACAGATACGCAGTATTTT,CNVEGGGGRTDTQYF
TRBV5-6,TRBD1,-,TRBJ1-6,TGTGCCAGCAGCAAGACAGGGGTTGGTAATTCACCCCTCCACTTT,CASSKTGVGNSPLHF
TRBV2,TRBD1,few,TRBJ1-2,TGTGCCAGCAGTCCTACAGGGGTCGATGGCTACACCTTC,CASSPTGVDGYTF
TRBV5-4,TRBD2,-,TRBJ2-3,TGTGCCACCCAGGTGGGGGGGTCGTTGGATACGCAGTATTTT,CATQVGGSLDTQYF
TRBV6-5,TRBD2,-,TRBJ2-5,TGTGCCAGCAGGGGACTAGGGGGAAAAGAGACCCAGTACTTC,CASRGLGGKETQYF
TRBV6-6,-,-,TRBJ2-7,TGTGCCAGCAGTTCCTTAAACGAGCAGTACTTC,CASSSLNEQYF
TRBV3-1,TRBD1,-,TRBJ1-2,TGTGCCAGCAGCCTTCCGGGACAGAAGACAAATGGCTACACCTTC,CASSLPGQKTNGYTF
TRBV9,TRBD1,-,TRBJ1-4,TGTGCCAGCAGCGTTGGACAGGCAAATGAAAAACTGTTTTTT,CASSVGQANEKLFF
TRBV6-2/TRBV6-3,TRBD2,-,TRBJ2-5,TGTGCCAGCAGTCCAGCGGGGGAGACCCAGTACTTC,CASSPAGETQYF
TRBV18,TRBD1,-,TRBJ1-2,TGTGCCAGCTCACTATCCAGGGGGCAGGAAGGCTACACCTTC,CASSLSRGQEGYTF
TRBV28,-,-,TRBJ2-1,TGTGCCAGCAGTCTGATTAGCGCTGAGCAGTTCTTC,CASSLISAEQFF
TRBV6-2/TRBV6-3,-,once,TRBJ1-2,TGTGCCAGCAGTTACAGGGCAGGGCGATATGGCTACACCTTC,CASSYRAGRYGYTF
TRBV7-9,-,-,TRBJ1-5,TGTGCCAGCAGCTTAGGGTCAGGGCCGCCCCAGCATTTT,CASSLGSGPPQHF
TRBV19,-,-,TRBJ2-1,TGTGCCAGTAGTAGATCGCAATACAATGAGCAGTTCTTC,CASSRSQYNEQFF
TRBV19,-,-,TRBJ2-7,TGTGCCAGTAGTAACCTATACGAGCAGTACTTC,CASSNLYEQYF
TRBV5-6,-,-,TRBJ1-2,TGTGCCAGCAGCTGGACATCTAACTATGGCTACACCTTC,CASSWTSNYGYTF
TRBV6-1,-,once,TRBJ2-5,TGTGCCAGCAGTGACTTGGAAATCGGGACCCAGTACTTC,CASSDLEIGTQYF
TRBV5-1,-,-,TRBJ2-1,TGCGCCAGTAGCCAAACAGCCGGCTCCTACAATGAGCAGTTCTTC,CASSQTAGSYNEQFF
TRBV6-4,-,-,TRBJ1-1,TGTGCCAGCAGTGAAAGACACCAGAACACTGAAGCTTTCTTT,CASSERHQNTEAFF
TRBV7-9,TRBD2,-,TRBJ2-5,TGTGCCAGCAGCTTAAGACTAGCGATAGGAGAGACCCAGTACTTC,CASSLRLAIGETQYF
TRBV5-4,-,-,TRBJ1-4,TGTGCCAGCAGCAACAGGGAACAGCCCCGTCGGGTGTTTTTT,CASSNREQPRRVFF
TRBV20-1,TRBD1,-,TRBJ2-7,TGCAGTGCTAGAGATCCAATAAGGGGGCAGAGAAGCTCCTACGAGCAGTACTTC,CSARDPIRGQRSSYEQYF
TRBV6-5,-,once,TRBJ1-2,TGTGCCAGCAGATACAGGCCCGAGGGTGGCTACACCTTC,CASRYRPEGGYTF
TRBV19,TRBD1,-,TRBJ1-2,TGTGCCAGTAGAGATGACAGGGGCTCTTCCTATGGCTACACCTTC,CASRDDRGSSYGYTF
TRBV28,TRBD2,-,TRBJ2-7,TGTGCCAGCAGAGCGACGCTAGCGGGAGGGTTCGAGCAGTACTTC,CASRATLAGGFEQYF